The 27 T cell receptor beta chains listed next were all sequenced from one sample in a study of OX40 agonist ivuxolimab in advanced cancers. Only in-frame clones appear in the TCRdb table, and some are missing; sequencing was by immunoSEQ multiplex PCR. The table lists some 52,000 clones, 90% to 95% of them singletons. Sequenced here: CD4+ or CD8+ T cells sorted from blood, sampled in a trial of the OX40 agonist ivuxolimab. The source is an adult with an advanced solid tumor such as melanoma, head and neck, liver or kidney cancer.

CDR3 amino acids: CASREQGLTYEQYF. The DNA for the CDR3 is TGTGCCAGCAGGGAACAGGGGCTAACCTACGAGCAGTACTTC. The chain couples TRBV6-5 to TRBJ2-7, with TRBD1 matching over 7 bases. Germline CDR1 is MNHEY and CDR2 is SVGAGI. Unmatched junction bases numbered 7, after V lost 6 bases and J lost 2 bases. The CDR3 sequence is 14 residues long.

This clone appeared once. The rearrangement links TRBV6-1 to TRBJ2-1; 7 bases line up with TRBD1. Germline loops: CDR1 MNHNS, CDR2 SASEGT. The CDR3 spans 16 residues. The junction had 13 bases not matched to a gene; V was cut back by 3 bases and J by 8 bases. CDR3 sequence: CASSDEGGPRVDEQFF. CDR3 nucleotide sequence: TGTGCCAGCAGTGACGAAGGGGGCCCTAGGGTGGATGAGCAGTTCTTC.

This clone has just one count. This rearrangement joins TRBV29-1 to TRBJ2-7, with D perhaps matching TRBD2 (5 bases). The V and J ends lost 5 bases and 0 bases respectively, with 8 bases between them. Germline CDR1 reads SQVTM; CDR2 reads ANQGSEA. The CDR3 length is 12 residues. Written as DNA, the CDR3 is TGCAGCGTTAAAGGGAGCTCCTACGAGCAGTACTTC. This translates into CSVKGSSYEQYF.

The V gene is TRBV9, the J gene TRBJ1-1; D gene uncertain. V was trimmed by 0 bases and J by 3 bases, leaving 15 bases between them. The CDR3 is 16 amino acids. Germline CDR1 is SGDLS and CDR2 is YYNGEE. CDR3 nucleotide sequence: TGTGCCAGCAGCGTAGGGGCAGGAGTCCAGTACACTGAAGCTTTCTTT. Its protein is CASSVGAGVQYTEAFF.

The J gene is TRBJ1-6, the V gene TRBV28; D is undetermined. CDR3 length: 13 residues. Germline CDR1 is MDHEN and CDR2 is SYDVKM. The V gene lost 7 bases and the J gene lost 14 bases, with 18 bases spanning the gap. The CDR3 DNA reads as TGTGCCAGCACCCTCCAGCTCGATATCGCCCTCCACTTT. As protein: CASTLQLDIALHF. Looking up the rest from reference TRBV28 and TRBJ1-6 gives the full variable domain: DVKVTQSSRYLVKRTGEKVFLECVQDMDHENMFWYRQDPGLGLRLIYFSYDVKMKEKGDIPEGYSVSREKKERFSLILESASTNQTSMYLCASTLQLDIALHFGNGTRLTVT.

The CDR3, as DNA: TGTGCCAGCAGCACCTGGGACAGGGGGCCTGATGAGCAGTACTTC. Protein: CASSTWDRGPDEQYF. The rearrangement links TRBV5-4 to TRBJ2-7; 12 bases agree with TRBD1. CDR3 length: 15 amino acids. V lost 4 bases and J lost 7; bases outside the gene matches: 9. Germline-derived CDR1 and CDR2 are SGHNT and YYREEE (reference sequence).

This chain links TRBV19 with TRBJ1-1; tentatively, D is TRBD1 (5 bases). Deletions cut 11 bases from V and 1 base from J, with 17 bases between. This CDR3 has 14 residues. From germline, CDR1 is LNHDA and CDR2 SQIVND (reference sequence). CDR3 sequence reads: CARWRRGKNTEAFF. The CDR3 DNA is TGTGCCCGTTGGCGGAGGGGTAAGAACACTGAAGCTTTCTTT.

J is TRBJ2-5 and V is TRBV7-9; no reliable D call. Germline loops: CDR1 SEHNR, CDR2 FQNEAQ (reference sequence). V lost 5 bases and J lost 2, with 15 bases in between. This CDR3 comprises 15 residues. CDR3 sequence: CASSLVSAVQETQYF. The CDR3 DNA follows: TGTGCCAGCAGCCTGGTATCGGCGGTTCAAGAGACCCAGTACTTC. The whole variable domain, filled in from reference TRBV7-9 and TRBJ2-5, reads DTGVSQNPRHKITKRGQNVTFRCDPISEHNRLYWYRQTLGQGPEFLTYFQNEAQLEKSRLLSDRFSAERPKGSFSTLEIQRTEQGDSAMYLCASSLVSAVQETQYFGPGTRLLVL.

The table lists this clone with a count of one. V and J are TRBV28 and TRBJ2-3; D unresolved. This CDR3 comprises 15 residues. Trimming took 3 bases from V and 5 from J, leaving 15 bases between them. Looked up from germline, CDR1 is MDHEN and CDR2 is SYDVKM. The CDR3 DNA reads TGTGCCAGCAGTTTTCTCGCATTTGCTGAAGATACGCAGTATTTT. Translation gives CASSFLAFAEDTQYF. The full variable domain, in which reference TRBV28 and TRBJ2-3 provide the parts outside the CDR3, is DVKVTQSSRYLVKRTGEKVFLECVQDMDHENMFWYRQDPGLGLRLIYFSYDVKMKEKGDIPEGYSVSREKKERFSLILESASTNQTSMYLCASSFLAFAEDTQYFGPGTRLTVL.

This clone was detected only a few times. The rearrangement links TRBV20-1 to TRBJ2-7, with D hard to call. CDR1 DFQATT and CDR2 SNEGSKA come from the germline V gene (reference sequence). V lost 4 bases, J lost 6 bases, and 4 bases lay in between. The CDR3 is 9 amino acids. The CDR3: CSANPEQYF. The CDR3, as DNA: TGCAGTGCTAATCCCGAGCAGTACTTC.

The chain is built from TRBV28 and TRBJ1-5; the D is unclear. Germline CDR1 reads MDHEN; CDR2 reads SYDVKM. The length of the CDR3 is 12 residues. Trimming took off 6 bases at V and 5 bases at J, with 8 bases between the two ends. CDR3: CASSMFDQPQHF. The CDR3, as DNA: TGTGCCAGCAGCATGTTCGATCAGCCCCAGCATTTT.

This sequence joins TRBV7-9 and TRBJ2-7; 8 nucleotides line up with TRBD1. The germline gives CDR1 SEHNR, CDR2 FQNEAQ (reference sequence). V lost 3 bases to trimming and J lost 6 bases; unmatched junction nucleotides: 4. The CDR3 extends over 13 amino acids. The CDR3 loop reads CASSFDRGAEQYF. The CDR3 coding sequence is TGTGCCAGCAGCTTTGACAGGGGAGCCGAGCAGTACTTC. The whole variable domain, remainder taken from reference TRBV7-9 and TRBJ2-7, is DTGVSQNPRHKITKRGQNVTFRCDPISEHNRLYWYRQTLGQGPEFLTYFQNEAQLEKSRLLSDRFSAERPKGSFSTLEIQRTEQGDSAMYLCASSFDRGAEQYFGPGTRLTVT.

The chain combines TRBV7-8 with TRBJ1-1; D not resolved. The CDR3 extends over 14 amino acids. V was clipped by 5 bases and J by 2 bases, with 12 bases between them. Germline V gene data show CDR1 as SGHVS and CDR2 as FQNEAQ. CDR3 loop: CASSHLGVNTEAFF. The CDR3 coding sequence is TGTGCCAGCAGCCATCTCGGGGTTAACACTGAAGCTTTCTTT.

The J gene is TRBJ2-1, the V gene TRBV11-2; D unclear. V lost 7 bases and J 6 bases, leaving 13 bases between the germline ends. CDR1 and CDR2 (germline): SGHAT, FQNNGV. The CDR3 is 13 residues long. The CDR3 nucleotides read TGTGCCAGCACCCCTTCGTTGGCCAATGAGCAGTTCTTC. Its protein product is CASTPSLANEQFF.

The V gene is TRBV29-1, the J gene TRBJ2-1, with 7 bases that match TRBD2. Unmatched junction bases numbered 13, after V lost 4 bases and J lost 7 bases. The CDR3 runs 15 residues. Germline CDR1 SQVTM, CDR2 ANQGSEA. CDR3 nucleotide sequence: TGCAGCGTTGCTATAGCGGGTGATATAAGGAATGAGCAGTTCTTC. It codes for CSVAIAGDIRNEQFF.

This clone appeared once. One junction end disagrees with the germline gene, perhaps due to a read error. The V gene is TRBV19, the J gene TRBJ2-1; TRBD2 might be the D (5 bases). The germline gives CDR1 LNHDA, CDR2 SQIVND (reference sequence). CDR3 length: 13 amino acids. DNA of the CDR3: TGTGCCACTAGTTGGCTAGCAGACAATGAGCAGTTCTTC. Translated, it gives CATSWLADNEQFF.

The V gene is TRBV27, the J gene TRBJ1-4; maybe TRBD1 (5 bases). Trimming removed 2 bases from V and 3 bases from J, with 7 bases in between. The CDR3 runs to 14 residues. Germline values: CDR1 MNHEY, CDR2 SMNVEV (reference sequence). The CDR3 nucleotides read TGTGCCAGCAGTTTACAGGGATCTAATGAAAAACTGTTTTTT. Residues: CASSLQGSNEKLFF.

The chain has TRBV19 and TRBJ1-1; D unresolved. The V end lost 4 bases, the J end lost 0 bases, and 6 bases lay between the germline ends. CDR1 is LNHDA and CDR2 is SQIVND in the germline V gene (reference sequence). The CDR3 runs 13 residues. CDR3 DNA: TGTGCCAGTAGTACAGGCATGAACACTGAAGCTTTCTTT. Translation: CASSTGMNTEAFF.

The rearrangement uses TRBV7-6 and TRBJ2-7; D not resolved. CDR1 is SGHVS and CDR2 is FNYEAQ in the germline V gene. Trimming stripped 3 bases from V and 0 bases from J, with 12 bases between. The length of the CDR3 is 15 residues. The CDR3 reads CASSFSPESSYEQYF. As DNA, the CDR3 is TGTGCCAGCAGCTTTTCCCCGGAGAGCTCCTACGAGCAGTACTTC.

A single count supports this clone. The rearrangement uses TRBV18 and TRBJ2-7; D perhaps matches TRBD1 (6 bases). In germline, CDR1 is KGHSH, CDR2 LQKENI. V dropped 6 bases and J dropped 6 bases, with 9 bases sitting between them. This CDR3 is 11 amino acids long. The CDR3 here is CASSPGAEQYF. In DNA, the CDR3 is TGTGCCAGCTCCCCAGGGGCCGAGCAGTACTTC.

This clone was seen only a few times. The chain has TRBV28 and TRBJ1-3, with D unresolved. Germline values: CDR1 MDHEN, CDR2 SYDVKM. V was pared by 2 bases and J by 8 bases, with 10 bases between. The CDR3 is 13 amino acids. CDR3 sequence reads: CASSLHGKDTIYF. The CDR3 DNA reads TGTGCCAGCAGTTTACATGGTAAAGACACCATATATTTT.

This CDR3 is CASRVILNSNQPQHF. The CDR3 coding sequence is TGTGCCAGCAGGGTGATTTTGAACAGCAATCAGCCCCAGCATTTT. V is TRBV28 and J is TRBJ1-5; no definite D call. Trimming stripped 6 bases from V and 1 base from J, with 13 bases between. The germline gives CDR1 MDHEN, CDR2 SYDVKM. The length of the CDR3 is 15 residues.

J is TRBJ2-4 and V is TRBV21-1; TRBD1, as called in the table, went unchecked against the DNA. TRBV21-1 is described as a pseudogene. The CDR3 is 18 residues long. The CDR3 loop is CASSPRDRRDLAKNIQYF. Here the CDR3 DNA reads TGTGCCAGCAGCCCGCGGGACAGGCGGGACCTAGCCAAAAACATTCAGTACTTC.

The J gene is TRBJ1-1, the V gene TRBV7-2; D is ambiguous. Looked up from germline, CDR1 is SGHTA and CDR2 is FQGNSA. Trimming took 0 bases from V and 5 from J, leaving 7 bases between them. The CDR3 length is 13 residues. CDR3 sequence: CASSLAVWTEAFF. Here the CDR3 DNA reads TGTGCCAGCAGCTTAGCAGTATGGACTGAAGCTTTCTTT.

The rearrangement links TRBV4-3 to TRBJ1-4; the D is unclear. Looked up from germline, CDR1 is LGHNA and CDR2 is YSLEER. V lost 0 bases to trimming and J lost 2 bases, with 10 bases between them. The CDR3 loop spans 16 amino acids. As DNA, the CDR3 is TGCGCCAGCAGCCAAGACCCACGAGGGACTAATGAAAAACTGTTTTTT. Protein: CASSQDPRGTNEKLFF.

The chain combines TRBV27 with TRBJ1-5; tentative D call: TRBD1 (6 bases). The germline gives CDR1 MNHEY, CDR2 SMNVEV (reference sequence). CDR3 length: 13 residues. Trimming took 6 bases from V and 6 from J, leaving 12 bases between them. The CDR3 is CASSFRGGQPQHF. The CDR3 DNA reads TGTGCCAGCAGCTTTCGAGGGGGTCAGCCCCAGCATTTT.

As for this clone: One junction end does not reproduce the germline sequence, and a read error may be involved. The V and J genes are TRBV7-9 and TRBJ2-7; D may correspond to TRBD1 or TRBD2 (7 bases each). CDR1 and CDR2 from the germline V gene are SEHNR and FQNEAQ (reference sequence). The CDR3 runs 15 residues. The CDR3 nucleotides read TGTGCCAGCAGCCTAGCGGTCTCAGGGGGCTACGAGCAGTACTTC. Translated: CASSLAVSGGYEQYF.